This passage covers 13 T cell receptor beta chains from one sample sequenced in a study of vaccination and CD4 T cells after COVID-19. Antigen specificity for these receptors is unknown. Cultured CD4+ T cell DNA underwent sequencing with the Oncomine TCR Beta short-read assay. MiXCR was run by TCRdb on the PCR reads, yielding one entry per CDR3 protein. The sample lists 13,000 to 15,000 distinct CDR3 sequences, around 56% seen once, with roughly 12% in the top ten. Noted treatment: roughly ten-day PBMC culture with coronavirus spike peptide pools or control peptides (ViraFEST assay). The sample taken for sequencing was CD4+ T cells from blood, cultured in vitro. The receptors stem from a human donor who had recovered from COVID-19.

CDR3 sequence reads: CASSLGTSERGTQYF. In DNA, the CDR3 is TGTGCCAGCAGCTTAGGGACTAGTGAAAGGGGGACCCAGTACTTC. The chain joins TRBV7-9 to TRBJ2-5, with 7 bases aligning to TRBD2. Germline CDR1 SEHNR, CDR2 FQNEAQ (reference sequence). The CDR3 has 15 residues. Unmatched junction bases numbered 9, after V lost 1 base and J lost 7 bases.

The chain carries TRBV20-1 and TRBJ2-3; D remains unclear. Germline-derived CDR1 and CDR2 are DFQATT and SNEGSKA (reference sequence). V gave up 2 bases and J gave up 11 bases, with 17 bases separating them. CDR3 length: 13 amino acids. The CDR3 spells CSARRNDQRGQYF. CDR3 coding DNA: TGCAGTGCTAGACGAAACGACCAAAGAGGGCAGTATTTT.

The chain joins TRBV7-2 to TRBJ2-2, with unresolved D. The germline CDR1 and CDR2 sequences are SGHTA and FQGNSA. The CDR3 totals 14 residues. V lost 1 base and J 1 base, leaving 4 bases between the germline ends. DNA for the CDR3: TGTGCCAGCAGCTTAGACAGGAACACCGGGGAGCTGTTTTTT. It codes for CASSLDRNTGELFF.

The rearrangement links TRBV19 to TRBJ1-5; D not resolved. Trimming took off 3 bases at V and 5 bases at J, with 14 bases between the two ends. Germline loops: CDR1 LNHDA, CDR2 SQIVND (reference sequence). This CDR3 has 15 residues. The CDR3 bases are TGTGCCAGTAGTATGGATGACGGGTTTTATCAGCCCCAGCATTTT. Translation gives CASSMDDGFYQPQHF.

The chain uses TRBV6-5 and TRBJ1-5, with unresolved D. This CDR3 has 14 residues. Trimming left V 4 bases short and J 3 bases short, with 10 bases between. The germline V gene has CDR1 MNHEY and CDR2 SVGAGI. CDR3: CASSLRALNQPQHF. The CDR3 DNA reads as TGTGCCAGCAGTTTAAGGGCACTCAATCAGCCCCAGCATTTT.

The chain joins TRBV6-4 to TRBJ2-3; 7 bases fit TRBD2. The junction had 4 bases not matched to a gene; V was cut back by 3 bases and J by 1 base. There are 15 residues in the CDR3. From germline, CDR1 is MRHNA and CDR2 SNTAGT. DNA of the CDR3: TGTGCCAGCAGTGAAATGGCGGGAGGCACAGATACGCAGTATTTT. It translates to CASSEMAGGTDTQYF.

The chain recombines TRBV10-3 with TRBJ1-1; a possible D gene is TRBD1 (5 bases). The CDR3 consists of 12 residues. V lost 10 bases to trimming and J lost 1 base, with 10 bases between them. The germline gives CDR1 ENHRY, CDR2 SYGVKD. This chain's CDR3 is CATQDTNTEAFF. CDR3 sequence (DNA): TGTGCCACACAGGATACGAACACTGAAGCTTTCTTT.

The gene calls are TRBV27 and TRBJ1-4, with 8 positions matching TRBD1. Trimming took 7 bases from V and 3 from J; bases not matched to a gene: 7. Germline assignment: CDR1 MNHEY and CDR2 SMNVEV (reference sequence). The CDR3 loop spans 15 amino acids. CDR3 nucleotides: TGTGCCAGCACTCGGGACAGGAGTTCTAATGAAAAACTGTTTTTT. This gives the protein CASTRDRSSNEKLFF. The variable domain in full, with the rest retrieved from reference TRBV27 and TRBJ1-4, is EAQVTQNPRYLITVTGKKLTVTCSQNMNHEYMSWYRQDPGLGLRQIYYSMNVEVTDKGDVPEGYKVSRKEKRNFPLILESPSPNQTSLYFCASTRDRSSNEKLFFGSGTQLSVL.

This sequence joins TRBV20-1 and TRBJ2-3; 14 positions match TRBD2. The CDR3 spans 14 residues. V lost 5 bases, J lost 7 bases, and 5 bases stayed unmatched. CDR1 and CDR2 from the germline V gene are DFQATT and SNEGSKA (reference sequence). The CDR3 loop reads CSAAGTSGSHTQYF. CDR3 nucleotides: TGCAGTGCTGCCGGGACTAGCGGGAGCCATACGCAGTATTTT.

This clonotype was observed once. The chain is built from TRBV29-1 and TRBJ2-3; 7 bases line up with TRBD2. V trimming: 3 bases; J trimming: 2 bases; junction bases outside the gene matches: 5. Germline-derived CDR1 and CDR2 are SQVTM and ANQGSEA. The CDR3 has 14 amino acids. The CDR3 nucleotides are TGCAGCGTTGATTTAGGACTAGTCACAGATACGCAGTATTTT. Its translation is CSVDLGLVTDTQYF.

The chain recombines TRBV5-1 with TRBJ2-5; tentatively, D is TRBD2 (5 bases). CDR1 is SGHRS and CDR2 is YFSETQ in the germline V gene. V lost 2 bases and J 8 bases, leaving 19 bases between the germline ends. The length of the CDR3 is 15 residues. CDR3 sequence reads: CASSLAAIREDTQYF. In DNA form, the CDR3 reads TGCGCCAGCAGCTTAGCGGCGATAAGAGAGGATACCCAGTACTTC.

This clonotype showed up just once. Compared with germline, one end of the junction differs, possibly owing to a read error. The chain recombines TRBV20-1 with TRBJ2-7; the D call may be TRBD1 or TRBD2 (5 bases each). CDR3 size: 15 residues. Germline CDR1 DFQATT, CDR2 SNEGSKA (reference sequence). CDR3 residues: CGAQGGGLRSYEQYF. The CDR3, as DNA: TGCGGTGCTCAAGGTGGGGGTTTGAGGTCCTACGAGCAGTACTTC.

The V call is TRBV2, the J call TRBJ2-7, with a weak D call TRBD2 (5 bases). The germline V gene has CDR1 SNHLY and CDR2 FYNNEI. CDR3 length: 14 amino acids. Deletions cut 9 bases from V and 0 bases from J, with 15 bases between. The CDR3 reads CASSSRGSSYEQYF. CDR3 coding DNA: TGTGCCAGTTCCTCCCGGGGAAGCTCCTACGAGCAGTACTTC.